These 13 T cell receptor beta chains were sequenced from one sample in a study of T-cell reconstitution after alpha-beta-depleted transplantation in children. A TCRbeta library incorporating unique molecular identifiers was prepared. TCRdb ran MiXCR on the PCR reads and lists one entry per CDR3 protein. Among 250,000 to 300,000 distinct CDR3 sequences, roughly 12% were seen once, and the ten largest hold 20% to 25%. Sequencing was performed on peripheral blood, taken 180 days after TCRalphabeta/CD19-depleted stem cell transplant. The receptors come from a male patient aged 2 to 10 who had a stem cell transplant for chronic granulomatous disease, so the T cells may come from the graft donor.

This clonotype was detected many times. This chain connects TRBV4-2 to TRBJ2-1; TRBD2 is a possible D gene (5 bases). V was cut by 0 bases and J by 6 bases, with 12 bases left in between. CDR1 and CDR2 (germline): LGHNA, YNFKEQ. The CDR3 spans 15 residues. CDR3 amino acids: CASSQEKRRSNEQFF. The CDR3, as DNA: TGTGCCAGCAGCCAAGAAAAGCGGAGGAGCAATGAGCAGTTCTTC.

This clonotype was counted many times. The V gene is TRBV20-1, the J gene TRBJ2-2; D is ambiguous. Trimming stripped 1 base from V and 2 bases from J, with 8 bases between. Germline assignment: CDR1 DFQATT and CDR2 SNEGSKA (reference sequence). The CDR3 is 14 amino acids. The DNA for the CDR3 is TGCAGTGCTAGAGTCAAGGGAAACACCGGGGAGCTGTTTTTT. Translated, it gives CSARVKGNTGELFF.

For this clonotype: A much more abundant neighbour one base away suggests this may be a read error. The chain uses TRBV11-2 and TRBJ2-2, with D perhaps being TRBD1 or TRBD2 (6 bases each). The germline CDR1 and CDR2 sequences are SGHAT and FQNNGV. This CDR3 has 15 residues. Written as DNA, the CDR3 is TGTGTCAGCAGCTGGGGGGCGGGAACTACCGGGGAGCTGTTTTTT. Residues: CVSSWGAGTTGELFF. Based on the CDR3 plus reference TRBV11-2 and TRBJ2-2, the full variable domain is EAGVAQSPRYKIIEKRQSVAFWCNPISGHATLYWYQQILGQGPKLLIQFQNNGVVDDSQLPKDRFSAERLKGVDSTLKIQPAKLEDSAVYLCVSSWGAGTTGELFFGEGSRLTVL.

This clonotype was observed at least ten times. The CDR3 DNA is TGTGCCAGCACCGAACCGCCGAACACCGGGGAGCTGTTTTTT. Translation: CASTEPPNTGELFF. This chain joins TRBV5-5 and TRBJ2-2; no clear D. The CDR3 spans 14 residues. Per the germline V gene, CDR1 is SGHKS and CDR2 is YYEKEE (reference sequence). V lost 6 bases to trimming and J lost 0 bases, with 9 bases between them.

This clonotype was seen ten or more times. The chain is built from TRBV25-1 and TRBJ2-3, with D hard to call. Trimming pared 6 bases from V and 4 bases from J, leaving 5 bases between. The germline V gene has CDR1 MGHDK and CDR2 SYGVNS. There are 11 residues in the CDR3. This chain's CDR3 is CASRAPDTQYF. The CDR3 region has the DNA TGTGCCAGCAGAGCGCCAGATACGCAGTATTTT.

This clonotype was found many times. CDR3 DNA: TGCAGCGTTGAGAAGGGGCCAGAGACCCAGTACTTC. Translation gives CSVEKGPETQYF. V is TRBV29-1 and J is TRBJ2-5; TRBD1 might be the D (5 bases). The germline V gene has CDR1 SQVTM and CDR2 ANQGSEA. The CDR3 runs 12 residues. V dropped 3 bases and J dropped 4 bases, with 9 bases sitting between them.

This clonotype was found many times. V and J are TRBV29-1 and TRBJ2-7; 8 positions agree with TRBD2. The CDR3 runs to 15 residues. Germline V CDR1 and CDR2: SQVTM, ANQGSEA. The V gene end was trimmed by 4 bases and the J gene end by 7 bases; junction bases not matched to a gene: 15. CDR3 DNA sequence: TGCAGCGTTGTTGTGCGGGGGGCCCTAGAGAGGGAGCAGTACTTC. This translates into CSVVVRGALEREQYF.

Ten or more counts support this clonotype. This sequence joins TRBV7-8 and TRBJ1-5; D not resolved. The CDR3 has 16 amino acids. The germline V gene has CDR1 SGHVS and CDR2 FQNEAQ. Trimming stripped 2 bases from V and 4 bases from J, with 15 bases between. CDR3: CASSLSFWQENQPQHF. The CDR3 DNA follows: TGTGCCAGCAGCTTATCTTTTTGGCAGGAAAATCAGCCCCAGCATTTT.

Comment on this clonotype: A read error is possible here, since a much larger clone lies one base away. This chain connects TRBV20-1 to TRBJ2-1; TRBD2 aligns across 14 bases. CDR3 length: 18 amino acids. Germline CDR1 DFQATT, CDR2 SNEGSKA (reference sequence). In nucleotides, the CDR3 is TGCTGTGCTAGAGTAGAGACTAGCGGGAGGGAGGTCACTAATGAGCAGTTCTTC. Its protein product is CCARVETSGREVTNEQFF.

This clonotype was recorded at least ten times. V is TRBV20-1 and J is TRBJ2-2; D is perhaps TRBD1 (7 bases). V lost 3 bases and J 5 bases, leaving 13 bases between the germline ends. The V gene's germline CDR1 is DFQATT and CDR2 SNEGSKA (reference sequence). The CDR3 contains 14 residues. The CDR3 reads CSARVGGQTGELFF. In DNA, the CDR3 is TGCAGTGCTAGGGTGGGGGGACAGACCGGGGAGCTGTTTTTT.

This clonotype showed up many times. V usage is TRBV9 and J usage is TRBJ1-1; 7 nucleotides line up with TRBD1. V lost 4 bases and J lost 7; bases outside the gene matches: 7. The CDR3 contains 13 residues. The V gene's germline CDR1 is SGDLS and CDR2 YYNGEE. The CDR3 here is CASSPRGRSEAFF. CDR3 DNA: TGTGCCAGCAGCCCGAGGGGGCGCAGTGAAGCTTTCTTT.

This chain links TRBV20-1 with TRBJ2-7; D is uncertain. This CDR3 comprises 13 residues. CDR1 and CDR2 (germline): DFQATT, SNEGSKA (reference sequence). V lost 8 bases and J lost 8, with 22 bases in between. The CDR3: CSYRGRATYKQYF. CDR3 in DNA: TGCAGTTATCGTGGTAGGGCCACTTACAAGCAGTACTTC.

At least ten counts were recorded for this clonotype. The chain has TRBV10-2 and TRBJ2-7, with TRBD1 as a possible D gene (5 bases). Trimming left V 6 bases short and J 3 bases short, with 15 bases between. The CDR3 loop spans 14 amino acids. In germline, CDR1 is WSHSY, CDR2 SAAADI. This chain's CDR3 is CASRPGSGNYEQYF. Here the CDR3 DNA reads TGCGCCAGCAGGCCCGGGTCAGGGAACTACGAGCAGTACTTC.